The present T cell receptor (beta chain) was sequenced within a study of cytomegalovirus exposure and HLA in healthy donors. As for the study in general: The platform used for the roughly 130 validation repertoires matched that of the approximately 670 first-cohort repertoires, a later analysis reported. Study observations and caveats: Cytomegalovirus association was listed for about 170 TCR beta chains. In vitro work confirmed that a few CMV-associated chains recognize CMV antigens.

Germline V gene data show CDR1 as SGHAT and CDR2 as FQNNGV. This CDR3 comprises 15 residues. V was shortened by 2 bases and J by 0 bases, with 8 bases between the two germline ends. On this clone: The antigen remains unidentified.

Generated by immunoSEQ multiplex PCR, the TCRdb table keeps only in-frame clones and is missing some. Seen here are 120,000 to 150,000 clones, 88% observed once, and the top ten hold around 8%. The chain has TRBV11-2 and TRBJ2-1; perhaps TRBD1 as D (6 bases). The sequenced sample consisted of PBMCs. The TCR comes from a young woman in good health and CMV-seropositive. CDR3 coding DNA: TGTGCCAGCAGCTTACCAGGGGCCTCCTACAATGAGCAGTTCTTC. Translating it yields CASSLPGASYNEQFF.